A selection of T cell receptor beta chains follows, all from one sample in a study of patients and donors after allogeneic stem cell transplantation. MiXCR was run by TCRdb on the RT-PCR reads, yielding one entry per CDR3 protein. Of about a million distinct CDR3 sequences in the sample, approximately 19% were seen once. Sequences were obtained from blood, either unsorted or a sorted T cell fraction (not recorded which). The receptors stem from a human donor who was either an allogeneic HSCT recipient or a stem cell or donor lymphocyte infusion donor (not recorded which). It is not recorded whose cells these are; they may come from a transplant donor. Both conserved end residues are part of each CDR3.

16 TRBJ1-2 TRBV6-1 CASRTPDRGSNYGYTF
14 TRBJ2-2 TRBV2 CARTSSRRGGELFF
12 TRBJ2-2 TRBV4-3 CASSQFTGELFF
17 TRBJ2-3 TRBV7-2 CASSLRVAESWTDTQYF
17 TRBJ2-5 TRBV20-1 CSASYPHLAGGRKTQYF
17 TRBJ2-3 TRBV12-3/TRBV12-4 CASSFGTSGRRTDTQYF
14 TRBJ1-1 TRBV5-1 CASSLGQGVAEAFF
16 TRBJ2-3 TRBV6-5 CASSYGADPITDTQYF
14 TRBJ2-3 TRBV2 CASSGEQGSDTQYF
15 TRBJ2-1 TRBV7-9 CASSLGTTPYNEQFF
13 TRBJ2-7 TRBV5-5 CASSFSQVYEQYF
15 TRBJ1-1 TRBV19 CASSMVRGWDTEAFF
13 TRBJ1-4 TRBV7-9 CASSFSRGEKLFF
16 TRBJ2-7 TRBV10-3 CAISVASGRSSYEQYF
14 TRBJ2-1 TRBV7-3 CASSFGTRPNEQFF
16 TRBJ2-2 TRBV7-2 CASSLKMPSNTGELFF
15 TRBJ1-3 TRBV12-3/TRBV12-4 CASSVGQISGNTIYF
17 TRBJ2-6 TRBV5-1 CASSLDPTGGGANVLTF
16 TRBJ2-2 TRBV20-1 CSARLAGGSNTGELFF
15 TRBJ1-1 TRBV20-1 CSARDWGAMNTEAFF
13 TRBJ2-3 TRBV29-1 CSVGGRHTDTQYF
10 TRBJ1-5 TRBV7-2 CASTKTGEHF
17 TRBJ2-3 TRBV11-2 CASSSIRDRGSTDTQYF